One sample yielded the 17 T cell receptor beta chains listed below, sequenced in a study of T cells in tuberculosis. Profiled with immunoSEQ multiplex PCR; TCRdb holds only in-frame clones, not every one. Of about 33,000 clones listed, less than 95% are singletons. What was sequenced was PBMCs. Receptors were obtained from a donor under 30 with latent tuberculosis or without tuberculosis infection. Some clones in this sample may be carry-over from other donors' samples.

CDR3 sequence reads: CASSSWGGGNYGYTF. In DNA, the CDR3 is TGTGCCAGCAGTTCCTGGGGGGGTGGGAACTATGGCTACACCTTC. This chain links TRBV28 with TRBJ1-2; D might be TRBD1 (5 bases). The CDR3 extends over 15 amino acids. Per the germline V gene, CDR1 is MDHEN and CDR2 is SYDVKM. Trimming pared 4 bases from V and 2 bases from J, leaving 14 bases between.

J is TRBJ1-3 and V is TRBV5-1; unclear D gene. CDR1 and CDR2 from the germline V gene are SGHRS and YFSETQ. V lost 5 bases, J lost 8 bases, and 14 bases lay in between. The CDR3 extends over 13 amino acids. The CDR3 DNA sequence: TGCGCCAGCAGGAGTGGTGTGGAGGACACCATATATTTT. Translating it yields CASRSGVEDTIYF.

The chain has TRBV6-5 and TRBJ2-7, with TRBD1 identical over 7 bases. CDR3 size: 15 residues. Trimming at V came to 2 bases and at J to 2 bases, leaving 6 bases not matched to a gene. The germline V gene encodes CDR1 MNHEY and CDR2 SVGAGI. As DNA, the CDR3 is TGTGCCAGCAGTTACGCCAGGGGGTCGACCTACGAGCAGTACTTC. Translated, it gives CASSYARGSTYEQYF.

The chain joins TRBV5-4 to TRBJ2-7; 9 nucleotides match TRBD2. The CDR3 has 15 amino acids. V lost 4 bases, J lost 7 bases, and 12 bases stayed unmatched. The V gene's germline CDR1 is SGHNT and CDR2 YYREEE (reference sequence). The DNA of the CDR3 is TGTGCCAGCAGCCCTGGGGGACTAGCACTCGAGGAGCAGTACTTC. Its translation: CASSPGGLALEEQYF.

V is TRBV13 and J is TRBJ2-1; TRBD2 is a possible D gene (6 bases). Trimming took 4 bases from V and 6 from J, leaving 13 bases between them. The CDR3 extends over 14 amino acids. Germline CDR1 and CDR2: PRHDT and FYEKMQ (reference sequence). The CDR3 spells CASSSGVIPNEQFF. Written as DNA, the CDR3 is TGTGCCAGCAGCTCGGGGGTGATACCCAATGAGCAGTTCTTC.

The V gene is TRBV30, the J gene TRBJ1-1, with unresolved D. Trimming pared 4 bases from V and 4 bases from J, leaving 10 bases between. The germline V gene encodes CDR1 GTSNPN and CDR2 SVGIG (reference sequence). The CDR3 contains 12 residues. The CDR3 here is CAWTPGSTEAFF. The CDR3, as DNA: TGTGCCTGGACACCGGGGTCCACTGAAGCTTTCTTT. Drawing the rest from reference TRBV30 and TRBJ1-1, the complete variable domain is SQTIHQWPATLVQPVGSPLSLECTVEGTSNPNLYWYRQAAGRGLQLLFYSVGIGQISSEVPQNLSASRPQDRQFILSSKKLLLSDSGFYLCAWTPGSTEAFFGQGTRLTVV.

The V gene is TRBV9, the J gene TRBJ1-1; TRBD1 is a possible D gene (5 bases). Germline lookup yields CDR1 SGDLS and CDR2 YYNGEE. The V end lost 3 bases, the J end lost 1 base, and 10 bases lay between the germline ends. This CDR3 region has 14 residues. CDR3 protein: CASSANGQNTEAFF. CDR3 in DNA: TGTGCCAGCAGCGCAAATGGACAGAACACTGAAGCTTTCTTT.

This chain links TRBV30 with TRBJ2-5; 15 positions match TRBD2. Germline assignment: CDR1 GTSNPN and CDR2 SVGIG (reference sequence). The CDR3 runs 18 residues. V shed 2 bases and J 4 bases; nucleotides not matched to a gene: 11. CDR3 sequence reads: CAWSHLRTSGRAPETQYF. The CDR3 region has the DNA TGTGCCTGGAGTCACCTCCGGACTAGCGGGAGGGCCCCAGAGACCCAGTACTTC.

This chain uses TRBV14 with TRBJ2-2; TRBD1 agrees at 7 bases. The CDR3 contains 16 residues. CDR1 is SGHDN, CDR2 FVKESK, per germline. V lost 4 bases to trimming and J lost 7 bases; unmatched junction nucleotides: 12. The CDR3 sequence: CASSLRDRPSNGELFF. CDR3 bases: TGTGCCAGCAGCCTCCGGGACAGACCTTCAAACGGGGAGCTGTTTTTT. The complete variable domain, with remaining parts taken from reference TRBV14 and TRBJ2-2, reads EAGVTQFPSHSVIEKGQTVTLRCDPISGHDNLYWYRRVMGKEIKFLLHFVKESKQDESGMPNNRFLAERTGGTYSTLKVQPAELEDSGVYFCASSLRDRPSNGELFFGEGSRLTVL.

The chain is built from TRBV30 and TRBJ2-2; the D is unclear. V gave up 6 bases and J gave up 1 base, with 9 bases separating them. The germline V gene has CDR1 GTSNPN and CDR2 SVGIG (reference sequence). The CDR3 covers 13 residues. The CDR3 is CACQTENTGELFF. In nucleotides, the CDR3 is TGTGCCTGTCAGACTGAGAACACCGGGGAGCTGTTTTTT.

The chain is built from TRBV30 and TRBJ1-2, with no clear D. Trimming left V 6 bases short and J 5 bases short, with 16 bases between. The germline CDR1 and CDR2 sequences are GTSNPN and SVGIG (reference sequence). This CDR3 has 13 amino acids. CDR3 nucleotides: TGTGCCTGTGAGATCTCGAAATATTATGGCTACACCTTC. Amino acids: CACEISKYYGYTF.

This clone was picked up one time. The rearrangement links TRBV2 to TRBJ2-1; perhaps TRBD2 as D (6 bases). V lost 8 bases to trimming and J lost 9 bases, with 17 bases between them. Germline V gives CDR1 SNHLY, CDR2 FYNNEI. CDR3 length: 13 amino acids. CDR3 sequence reads: CASGRDGGGEQFF. The CDR3, as DNA: TGTGCCAGCGGGCGGGATGGGGGTGGTGAGCAGTTCTTC. The full variable domain, completed using reference TRBV2 and TRBJ2-1, is EPEVTQTPSHQVTQMGQEVILRCVPISNHLYFYWYRQILGQKVEFLVSFYNNEISEKSEIFDDQFSVERPDGSNFTLKIRSTKLEDSAMYFCASGRDGGGEQFFGPGTRLTVL.

The J gene is TRBJ2-7, the V gene TRBV14; 7 bases are shared with TRBD2. The CDR3 contains 14 residues. V lost 1 base, J lost 0 bases, and 0 bases stayed unmatched. CDR1 SGHDN and CDR2 FVKESK come from the germline V gene. Here the CDR3 reads CASSQAGGSYEQYF. The CDR3, as DNA: TGTGCCAGCAGCCAAGCGGGGGGCTCCTACGAGCAGTACTTC.

A few counts support this clone. J is TRBJ1-3 and V is TRBV6-5; the D is unclear. V gave up 6 bases and J gave up 0 bases, with 12 bases separating them. CDR1 and CDR2 (germline): MNHEY, SVGAGI. CDR3 length equals 15 residues. CDR3 protein: CASRGFGSSGNTIYF. The CDR3 nucleotides are TGTGCCAGCAGGGGCTTCGGGAGCTCTGGAAACACCATATATTTT.

The V gene is TRBV4-1, the J gene TRBJ2-3, with D tentatively TRBD1 (6 bases). Germline lookup yields CDR1 MGHRA and CDR2 YSYEKL. Trimming left V 1 base short and J 0 bases short, with 11 bases between. This CDR3 is 16 amino acids long. The CDR3 sequence is CASSQAPDSSTDTQYF. For the CDR3, the DNA is TGCGCCAGCAGCCAAGCTCCGGACAGCAGCACAGATACGCAGTATTTT.

The gene calls are TRBV10-3 and TRBJ1-3; D not certain. Trimming removed 8 bases from V and 4 bases from J, with 18 bases in between. CDR3 length equals 15 residues. The V gene's germline CDR1 is ENHRY and CDR2 SYGVKD. The CDR3 bases are TGTGCCATCCGGGAGGACGGATTACGCGGAAACACCATATATTTT. Protein product: CAIREDGLRGNTIYF.

The chain is built from TRBV30 and TRBJ2-2, with a weak D call TRBD2 (5 bases). This CDR3 contains 12 residues. CDR1 and CDR2 from the germline V gene are GTSNPN and SVGIG (reference sequence). The V gene lost 5 bases and the J gene lost 7 bases, with 11 bases spanning the gap. CDR3 residues: CAWGGTRGELFF. CDR3 nucleotide sequence: TGTGCCTGGGGAGGCACTCGCGGGGAGCTGTTTTTT. Supplemented by reference TRBV30 and TRBJ2-2, the full variable domain reads SQTIHQWPATLVQPVGSPLSLECTVEGTSNPNLYWYRQAAGRGLQLLFYSVGIGQISSEVPQNLSASRPQDRQFILSSKKLLLSDSGFYLCAWGGTRGELFFGEGSRLTVL.